Each of the 31 T cell receptor beta chains below was sequenced from the same sample in a study of Ad26.COV2.S vaccination and SARS-CoV-2 variants. Here immunoSEQ multiplex PCR was the method, and the copy in TCRdb shows in-frame clones only, minus some. Here the sample spans around 370,000 clones, about 90% being singletons. The specimen was peripheral blood, collected after recovery from COVID-19. These receptors all stem from a human donor who had recovered from COVID-19.

J is TRBJ1-4 and V is TRBV6-5; TRBD1 aligns across 7 bases. CDR1 MNHEY and CDR2 SVGAGI come from the germline V gene. The V segment lost 6 bases and the J segment 8 bases; nucleotides outside the gene matches: 6. The CDR3 has 13 residues. The CDR3 protein is CASRSTGDEKLFF. In DNA form, the CDR3 reads TGTGCCAGCAGATCAACAGGGGACGAAAAACTGTTTTTT.

This chain connects TRBV5-1 to TRBJ2-3; 7 bases match TRBD2. Germline CDR1 is SGHRS and CDR2 is YFSETQ. After removal of 2 bases from V and 0 bases from J, the junction contained 3 bases not matched to a gene. This CDR3 has 15 amino acids. CDR3 residues: CASSFSGDSTDTQYF. The CDR3 DNA reads TGCGCCAGCAGCTTCAGCGGGGACAGCACAGATACGCAGTATTTT.

V is TRBV10-3 and J is TRBJ2-1; 9 bases map to TRBD2. From germline, CDR1 is ENHRY and CDR2 SYGVKD. CDR3 length: 14 residues. Trimming removed 4 bases from V and 6 bases from J; junction bases left unmatched: 4. Here the CDR3 reads CAISGGGGGNEQFF. The CDR3 DNA is TGTGCCATCAGTGGCGGCGGGGGGGGCAATGAGCAGTTCTTC.

This clone was seen a single time. V is TRBV6-2 or TRBV6-3 and J is TRBJ1-4; no clear D gene. Trimming left V 2 bases short and J 5 bases short, with 15 bases between. The germline V gene has CDR1 MNHEY and CDR2 SVGEGT. The CDR3 runs 16 residues. CDR3 DNA sequence: TGTGCCAGCAGTTACAGGCGAACCAGATCGAATGAAAAACTGTTTTTT. It is translated as CASSYRRTRSNEKLFF.

This chain uses TRBV19 with TRBJ1-2; D may be TRBD1 (5 bases). Germline V gene lookup returns CDR1 LNHDA and CDR2 SQIVND (reference sequence). The CDR3 totals 16 residues. V dropped 1 base and J dropped 0 bases, with 12 bases sitting between them. CDR3: CASSIGGQGSNYGYTF. As DNA, the CDR3 is TGTGCCAGTAGTATAGGAGGGCAGGGTTCTAACTATGGCTACACCTTC. The complete variable domain, with remaining parts taken from reference TRBV19 and TRBJ1-2, reads DGGITQSPKYLFRKEGQNVTLSCEQNLNHDAMYWYRQDPGQGLRLIYYSQIVNDFQKGDIAEGYSVSREKKESFPLTVTSAQKNPTAFYLCASSIGGQGSNYGYTFGSGTRLTVV.

The chain is built from TRBV4-2 and TRBJ1-4; D possibly corresponds to TRBD1 (6 bases). Germline CDR1 is LGHNA and CDR2 is YNFKEQ. With 5 bases removed from V and 0 bases from J, the gap between germline ends came to 13 bases. This CDR3 region has 16 residues. The CDR3 bases are TGTGCCAGCAGCTTTTCAGGGGACACAACTAATGAAAAACTGTTTTTT. This translates into CASSFSGDTTNEKLFF.

The chain couples TRBV7-2 to TRBJ1-5, with D possibly being TRBD1 (5 bases). Germline V gene lookup returns CDR1 SGHTA and CDR2 FQGNSA. Trimming shortened V by 1 base and J by 0 bases, and 16 bases separated the two germline ends. This CDR3 contains 18 residues. CDR3 loop: CASSLEPAGLYSNQPQHF. CDR3 sequence (DNA): TGTGCCAGCAGCTTAGAACCAGCAGGGCTGTATAGCAATCAGCCCCAGCATTTT.

The gene calls are TRBV4-1 and TRBJ1-1; D gene ambiguous. Germline V lookup: CDR1 MGHRA, CDR2 YSYEKL. The CDR3 contains 12 residues. Trimming took off 1 base at V and 6 bases at J, with 6 bases between the two ends. The CDR3 DNA follows: TGCGCCAGCAGCCAAGGGCTGGCTGAAGCTTTCTTT. Translating it yields CASSQGLAEAFF.

Turning to this clone: This sample also contains other DNA sequences that code for the same CDR3. The chain has TRBV7-9 and TRBJ2-1; no definite D call. CDR3 length: 11 residues. Trimming left V 1 base short and J 6 bases short, with 1 base between. From germline, CDR1 is SEHNR and CDR2 FQNEAQ (reference sequence). CDR3 loop: CASSLGNEQFF. The CDR3 DNA is TGTGCCAGCAGCTTAGGCAATGAGCAGTTCTTC.

This chain links TRBV21-1 with TRBJ1-4. TRBV21-1 is listed as a pseudogene. The CDR3 has 16 amino acids. CDR3 protein: CASSTRTDATNEKLFF. The CDR3 DNA reads TGTGCCAGCAGCACCCGGACGGATGCAACTAATGAAAAACTGTTTTTT.

V and J are TRBV27 and TRBJ2-2; unclear D gene. CDR3 length: 11 amino acids. The germline gives CDR1 MNHEY, CDR2 SMNVEV (reference sequence). With 7 bases removed from V and 4 bases from J, the gap between germline ends came to 4 bases. The CDR3: CASKRTGELFF. The CDR3 DNA reads TGTGCCAGCAAACGCACCGGGGAGCTGTTTTTT.

The chain combines TRBV11-2 with TRBJ2-7, with D possibly TRBD1 on 6 matching bases. Germline values: CDR1 SGHAT, CDR2 FQNNGV. V was cut by 2 bases and J by 0 bases, with 8 bases left in between. CDR3 length: 14 residues. CDR3 nucleotides: TGTGCCAGCAGCTTACGACAGGTCTCCTACGAGCAGTACTTC. Amino acids: CASSLRQVSYEQYF.

The rearrangement joins TRBV29-1 to TRBJ1-5; D possibly corresponds to TRBD1 (6 bases). The CDR3 has 14 amino acids. Trimming took 5 bases from V and 4 from J, leaving 15 bases between them. Per the germline V gene, CDR1 is SQVTM and CDR2 is ANQGSEA. The CDR3 reads CSVQSGGANQPQHF. In DNA, the CDR3 is TGCAGCGTTCAGTCCGGGGGGGCAAATCAGCCCCAGCATTTT.

The chain is built from TRBV11-2 and TRBJ1-5; D uncertain. V lost 6 bases and J lost 4, with 13 bases in between. CDR3 length: 14 residues. Germline V lookup: CDR1 SGHAT, CDR2 FQNNGV. The CDR3, as DNA: TGTGCCAGCAGAGCGACCGGGATAAATCAGCCCCAGCATTTT. This translates into CASRATGINQPQHF.

In regard to this clone: Other nucleotide sequences in the sample specify the same CDR3. The chain uses TRBV9 and TRBJ1-2, with D perhaps matching TRBD1 (6 bases). From germline, CDR1 is SGDLS and CDR2 YYNGEE. This CDR3 contains 14 residues. V was clipped by 0 bases and J by 3 bases, with 9 bases between them. DNA for the CDR3: TGTGCCAGCAGCGTAGAAAGGGGGGACTATGGCTACACCTTC. This translates into CASSVERGDYGYTF.

The chain couples TRBV5-3 to TRBJ1-4, with D maybe TRBD1 (5 bases). TRBV5-3 is an ORF, and what it does is uncertain. The CDR3 is 16 amino acids. Trimming left V 0 bases short and J 10 bases short, with 19 bases between. CDR3 DNA sequence: TGTGCCAGAAGCTTGGCCTCGGCAGGGAGATTTGGAAAACTGTTTTTT. It codes for CARSLASAGRFGKLFF.

V and J are TRBV7-9 and TRBJ2-1; the D gene is possibly TRBD1 (5 bases). V was clipped by 6 bases and J by 6 bases, with 12 bases between them. This CDR3 has 13 residues. CDR1 and CDR2 from the germline V gene are SEHNR and FQNEAQ (reference sequence). The CDR3 spells CASRDIPGNEQFF. In nucleotides, the CDR3 is TGTGCCAGCAGGGACATTCCGGGCAATGAGCAGTTCTTC.

The genes are TRBV4-1 and TRBJ2-4; D is unclear. The V gene's germline CDR1 is MGHRA and CDR2 YSYEKL. Trimming took 2 bases from V and 0 from J, leaving 11 bases between them. CDR3 length: 16 residues. In nucleotides, the CDR3 is TGCGCCAGCAGCCAAAAAGCCCTGGTAGCCAAAAACATTCAGTACTTC. It encodes CASSQKALVAKNIQYF.

This chain joins TRBV6-2 or TRBV6-3 and TRBJ1-2, with 9 bases matching TRBD1. The CDR3 length is 15 residues. Germline CDR1 and CDR2: MNHEY and SVGEGT. J gave up 5 bases and V 5 bases, and 9 bases lay outside the gene matches. The CDR3 DNA follows: TGTGCCAGCAGTGCGGGACAGGGCAAGAGGTATGGCTACACCTTC. Amino acids: CASSAGQGKRYGYTF.

V usage is TRBV6-2 or TRBV6-3 and J usage is TRBJ1-5, with D tentatively TRBD1 (5 bases). The V and J ends lost 6 bases and 4 bases respectively, with 16 bases between them. Germline V lookup: CDR1 MNHEY, CDR2 SVGEGT. The CDR3 spans 15 residues. CDR3 nucleotide sequence: TGTGCCAGCAGCCCTAGTCTTGGGGGGAATCAGCCCCAGCATTTT. Encoded protein: CASSPSLGGNQPQHF.

V usage is TRBV20-1 and J usage is TRBJ1-1; a possible D gene is TRBD1 (6 bases). The CDR3 runs 11 residues. Per the germline V gene, CDR1 is DFQATT and CDR2 is SNEGSKA (reference sequence). V was trimmed by 7 bases and J by 6 bases, leaving 12 bases between them. The CDR3 nucleotides read TGCAGTGGAACAGGGCGTCCTGAAGCTTTCTTT. Its translation: CSGTGRPEAFF.

V gene TRBV10-1 combines with J gene TRBJ2-2; 10 bases are shared with TRBD1. V was clipped by 6 bases and J by 0 bases; unmatched bases: 4. CDR1 and CDR2 from the germline V gene are WNHNN and SYGVQD (reference sequence). The CDR3 sequence is 16 residues long. The chain's CDR3 is CASSLTGGPNTGELFF. The CDR3 region has the DNA TGCGCCAGCAGCCTGACAGGGGGCCCGAACACCGGGGAGCTGTTTTTT.

The chain recombines TRBV5-1 with TRBJ1-2; the D is unclear. CDR3 length: 15 residues. The V gene's germline CDR1 is SGHRS and CDR2 YFSETQ. With 0 bases removed from V and 2 bases from J, the gap between germline ends came to 11 bases. CDR3 nucleotide sequence: TGCGCCAGCAGCTTGGGGCAGGTAACCAACTATGGCTACACCTTC. It codes for CASSLGQVTNYGYTF.

This chain joins TRBV19 and TRBJ2-7; 7 bases match TRBD1. Germline V gene data show CDR1 as LNHDA and CDR2 as SQIVND (reference sequence). The trim removed 7 bases at V and 4 bases at J, leaving 1 base unmatched. The CDR3 totals 11 residues. CDR3 coding DNA: TGTGCCAGTAAGGACAGGTACGAGCAGTACTTC. Protein: CASKDRYEQYF.

The CDR3 reads CASSQETAHLPAEAFF. DNA of the CDR3: TGCGCCAGCAGCCAAGAAACAGCTCACTTACCGGCTGAAGCTTTCTTT. The J gene is TRBJ1-1, the V gene TRBV4-1; D remains ambiguous. With 0 bases removed from V and 6 bases from J, the gap between germline ends came to 17 bases. This CDR3 comprises 16 residues. Germline values: CDR1 MGHRA, CDR2 YSYEKL.

The chain carries TRBV4-1 and TRBJ2-1, with TRBD2 matching 12 bases. This CDR3 is built from 16 residues. J lost 7 bases, V lost 4 bases, and 8 bases had no gene match. The germline gives CDR1 MGHRA, CDR2 YSYEKL. CDR3 loop: CASSRPSGGALNEQFF. CDR3 DNA sequence: TGCGCCAGCAGCCGCCCTAGCGGGGGGGCCTTGAATGAGCAGTTCTTC.

The chain recombines TRBV7-3 with TRBJ2-2, with 7 bases fitting TRBD2. The trim removed 1 base at V and 5 bases at J, leaving 7 bases unmatched. The CDR3 totals 16 residues. From germline, CDR1 is SGHTA and CDR2 FQGTGA. CDR3 amino acids: CASSLIHGGGTGELFF. DNA for the CDR3: TGTGCCAGCAGCTTAATCCACGGCGGGGGTACCGGGGAGCTGTTTTTT.

V and J are TRBV10-2 and TRBJ2-6; D not resolved. CDR1 and CDR2 from the germline V gene are WSHSY and SAAADI. The CDR3 length is 15 residues. With 3 bases removed from V and 0 bases from J, the gap between germline ends came to 6 bases. The CDR3 coding sequence is TGCGCCAGCAGTGATCTGAGCTCTGGGGCCAACGTCCTGACTTTC. Translation gives CASSDLSSGANVLTF.

The chain links TRBV7-2 to TRBJ1-1; 9 bases are a match to TRBD1. With 5 bases clipped from V and 0 bases from J, the junction kept 4 bases outside the gene matches. This CDR3 has 15 amino acids. CDR1 is SGHTA and CDR2 is FQGNSA in the germline V gene. Here the CDR3 DNA reads TGTGCCAGCAGCGTGACAGGGGGAATGAACACTGAAGCTTTCTTT. It codes for CASSVTGGMNTEAFF.

This sequence joins TRBV21-1 and TRBJ1-5. TRBV21-1 is given as a pseudogene. The CDR3 has 14 residues. This CDR3 is CASPPPRLNQPQHF. CDR3 nucleotide sequence: TGTGCCAGCCCCCCGCCGCGTTTGAATCAGCCCCAGCATTTT.

The rearrangement links TRBV10-2 to TRBJ2-1; 7 bases match TRBD1. CDR1 is WSHSY and CDR2 is SAAADI in the germline V gene. Trimming at V came to 5 bases and at J to 0 bases, leaving 16 bases not matched to a gene. This CDR3 has 19 amino acids. In DNA, the CDR3 is TGCGCCAGCAGTTTCCCATGGACAGGAGAAAGTAGCTCCTACAATGAGCAGTTCTTC. Translating it yields CASSFPWTGESSSYNEQFF.